The 17 T cell receptor beta chains below were found in one sample sequenced in a study of control samples from healthy donors and cancer patients (dated by TCRdb to 2019 to 2021). The library was prepared using the immunoSEQ multiplex PCR assay. As stored in TCRdb, this immuneACCESS dataset retains in-frame rearrangements with V and J assigned. A fraction of the clones does not appear; measured against another copy, unresolved V genes explain less than half of the discrepancy, and the remainder lacks a known reason. The sample table holds tens of thousands of clones, of which around 95% were seen once. The ten biggest clones cover 4% of the sample. The sequenced sample consisted of blood. These receptors were obtained from a man aged 25 to 45 in good health.

The chain joins TRBV4-1 to TRBJ2-7; D gene unclear. Germline lookup yields CDR1 MGHRA and CDR2 YSYEKL. This CDR3 region has 16 residues. Trimming took off 0 bases at V and 1 base at J, with 13 bases between the two ends. The CDR3 DNA reads as TGCGCCAGCAGCCAAGATAGGGCTATCTCTTCCTACGAGCAGTACTTC. Its protein is CASSQDRAISSYEQYF.

J is TRBJ2-3 and V is TRBV28, with D possibly TRBD2 on 6 matching bases. V was shortened by 6 bases and J by 0 bases, with 16 bases between the two germline ends. The CDR3 is 16 residues long. The germline V gene has CDR1 MDHEN and CDR2 SYDVKM. Here the CDR3 DNA reads TGTGCCAGCAGAAAATTAGCGGAGGCGAGCACAGATACGCAGTATTTT. Its translation is CASRKLAEASTDTQYF.

The chain couples TRBV5-1 to TRBJ1-5; D possibly corresponds to TRBD1 (6 bases). The germline V gene encodes CDR1 SGHRS and CDR2 YFSETQ. Trimming removed 4 bases at V and 5 bases at J, with 13 bases between. This CDR3 has 14 residues. CDR3 protein: CASSPASGDQPQHF. CDR3 DNA sequence: TGCGCCAGCAGCCCCGCCTCAGGGGATCAGCCCCAGCATTTT.

The rearrangement links TRBV9 to TRBJ1-4, with TRBD1 matching over 10 bases. V was pared by 0 bases and J by 8 bases, with 1 base of the junction left unmatched. Germline V gene lookup returns CDR1 SGDLS and CDR2 YYNGEE. The CDR3 has 14 amino acids. CDR3 bases: TGTGCCAGCAGCGTAGAGACAGGGGGCGAAAAACTGTTTTTT. Residues: CASSVETGGEKLFF.

This chain joins TRBV28 and TRBJ1-5; 7 nucleotides agree with TRBD1. Unmatched junction bases numbered 9, after V lost 6 bases and J lost 4 bases. The CDR3 is made up of 15 amino acids. The V gene's germline CDR1 is MDHEN and CDR2 SYDVKM. CDR3 nucleotide sequence: TGTGCCAGCAGCTCCATCGGGACAGCTAATCAGCCCCAGCATTTT. This gives the protein CASSSIGTANQPQHF.

V gene TRBV19 combines with J gene TRBJ2-1; 12 bases fit TRBD2. This CDR3 has 17 amino acids. The V gene end was trimmed by 3 bases and the J gene end by 8 bases; junction bases not matched to a gene: 11. The germline CDR1 and CDR2 sequences are LNHDA and SQIVND (reference sequence). This CDR3 is CASSIGLAGRSSDEQFF. CDR3 in DNA: TGTGCCAGTAGTATTGGACTAGCGGGGCGTTCATCCGATGAGCAGTTCTTC.

Points on this clone: No DNA is shown, since the ends of the CDR3 on it are uncertain; the CDR3 is the one TCRdb lists. V and J are TRBV11-2 and TRBJ2-3. Germline V gives CDR1 SGHAT, CDR2 FQNNGV. From its first to its last residue, the CDR3 has 14 amino acids. This CDR3 reads CASSFRAGPDTQYF.

The chain couples TRBV28 to TRBJ2-2; 7 bases agree with TRBD1. The CDR3 is made up of 14 amino acids. Germline trimming cut 6 bases from V and 6 bases from J; bases unmatched to any gene: 7. CDR1 and CDR2 (germline): MDHEN, SYDVKM. CDR3 protein: CASRKQGSAGELFF. CDR3 nucleotide sequence: TGTGCCAGCAGAAAACAGGGGTCGGCCGGGGAGCTGTTTTTT. Filled out from reference TRBV28 and TRBJ2-2, the complete variable domain reads DVKVTQSSRYLVKRTGEKVFLECVQDMDHENMFWYRQDPGLGLRLIYFSYDVKMKEKGDIPEGYSVSREKKERFSLILESASTNQTSMYLCASRKQGSAGELFFGEGSRLTVL.

This chain links TRBV5-4 with TRBJ2-1; 10 bases are a match to TRBD2. Trimming removed 4 bases from V and 4 bases from J; junction bases left unmatched: 8. This CDR3 is built from 16 residues. The germline CDR1 and CDR2 sequences are SGHNT and YYREEE (reference sequence). CDR3 nucleotides: TGTGCCAGCAGCCCGGACGGGACTAGCGAGTACAATGAGCAGTTCTTC. Translation gives CASSPDGTSEYNEQFF.

The rearrangement links TRBV4-3 to TRBJ1-1; the D gene is possibly TRBD1 (5 bases). The CDR3 runs 15 residues. Germline V gene lookup returns CDR1 LGHNA and CDR2 YSLEER. Trimming took 0 bases from V and 1 from J, leaving 9 bases between them. CDR3: CASSQDRAPNTEAFF. CDR3 in DNA: TGCGCCAGCAGCCAAGACAGGGCCCCGAACACTGAAGCTTTCTTT.

This chain links TRBV5-5 with TRBJ1-1, with D uncertain. V was clipped by 4 bases and J by 0 bases, with 7 bases between them. Germline CDR1 reads SGHKS; CDR2 reads YYEKEE (reference sequence). The CDR3 covers 13 residues. The CDR3 DNA reads TGTGCCAGCAGCCGGACGGTGAACACTGAAGCTTTCTTT. It is translated as CASSRTVNTEAFF.

The rearrangement uses TRBV27 and TRBJ2-6; no clear D. V was clipped by 2 bases and J by 1 base, with 3 bases between them. From germline, CDR1 is MNHEY and CDR2 SMNVEV (reference sequence). CDR3 size: 14 residues. The CDR3 DNA reads as TGTGCCAGCAGTTTAGGGTCTGGGGCCAACGTCCTGACTTTC. Protein sequence: CASSLGSGANVLTF.

This chain uses TRBV24-1 with TRBJ1-4; TRBD1 matches 8 bases. CDR3 length equals 16 residues. V lost 6 bases, J lost 4 bases, and 9 bases stayed unmatched. Germline assignment: CDR1 KGHDR and CDR2 SFDVKD. This chain's CDR3 is CATSHSTGTGNEKLFF. Written as DNA, the CDR3 is TGTGCCACCAGTCACTCAACCGGGACAGGTAATGAAAAACTGTTTTTT.

This clone occurred a few times. Additional DNA sequences in this sample encode the identical CDR3. The chain carries TRBV18 and TRBJ1-1; the D is unclear. The CDR3 has 15 amino acids. Trimming took off 3 bases at V and 5 bases at J, with 16 bases between the two ends. Germline values: CDR1 KGHSH, CDR2 LQKENI. The CDR3 is CASSPEAGGRTEAFF. The CDR3 DNA reads as TGTGCCAGCTCACCTGAGGCGGGAGGACGGACTGAAGCTTTCTTT.

This clone was detected only once. This chain connects TRBV11-2 to TRBJ1-6, with TRBD1 matching over 7 bases. Germline loops: CDR1 SGHAT, CDR2 FQNNGV. V gave up 5 bases and J gave up 16 bases; unmatched junction bases: 17. CDR3 size: 15 residues. In DNA form, the CDR3 reads TGTGCCAGCAGCAAAGAGACAGGGCCCGGCTTATTACTCCACTTT. Its translation: CASSKETGPGLLLHF.

The chain carries TRBV5-1 and TRBJ2-7; the match to TRBD1 covers 8 bases. V lost 3 bases, J lost 0 bases, and 5 bases stayed unmatched. Germline values: CDR1 SGHRS, CDR2 YFSETQ. The CDR3 runs 15 residues. The DNA for the CDR3 is TGCGCCAGCAGCTCAAGGACAGGGAGCTCCTACGAGCAGTACTTC. Residues: CASSSRTGSSYEQYF.

The J gene is TRBJ2-7, the V gene TRBV5-4; 10 positions match TRBD2. The trim removed 4 bases at V and 5 bases at J, leaving 6 bases unmatched. The germline gives CDR1 SGHNT, CDR2 YYREEE (reference sequence). The CDR3 runs to 14 residues. CDR3: CASSPSGGAHEQYF. The CDR3, as DNA: TGTGCCAGCAGCCCGAGCGGGGGGGCCCACGAGCAGTACTTC.